This T cell receptor beta chain emerged from a study of blood T cell repertoires in COVID-19. Study background: In each case, the material was cDNA or gDNA derived from T cells, B-cell-depleted T cells, or PBMCs.

Original data processing: Reference gene primers were amplified, and this amplification served to estimate nucleated cell counts. Some clones are missing from TCRdb's copy, which holds only in-frame ones; the method was immunoSEQ multiplex PCR. V and J calls and clone size come straight from that table; D and trimming were deduced from the DNA. Of approximately 91,000 clones in the sample, approximately 90% were seen once. This CDR3 contains 17 residues. Germline lookup yields CDR1 SEHNR and CDR2 FQNEAQ (reference sequence). V trimming: 5 bases; J trimming: 6 bases; junction bases outside the gene matches: 12.

Sequencing input: peripheral blood. This TCR was sampled from a man between 65 and 79 years old with acute or convalescent COVID-19. The chain is built from TRBV7-9 and TRBJ1-6; 8 positions match TRBD1. The CDR3 region has the DNA TGTGCCAGCAGCCCGGGATTGGGACAGGCAACTAATTCACCCCTCCACTTT. Translated: CASSPGLGQATNSPLHF.